Following are 24 T cell receptor beta chains from one sample sequenced in a study of shared clonotypes between healthy human individuals. Data came from immunoSEQ multiplex PCR; TCRdb stores just in-frame clones and leaves some out. The sample lists more than 80,000 clones, around 67% seen once, with roughly 40% in the top ten. Specimen: memory CD8+ T cells sorted from blood. The subset here: CD45RO+ cells pooled with CCR7-negative TemRA cells. These receptor sequences come from a man aged 30-40 years in good health.

To note about this clone: Other DNA sequences of this sample code for an identical CDR3. This rearrangement joins TRBV29-1 to TRBJ1-1, with TRBD1 as a possible D gene (5 bases). Germline CDR1 SQVTM, CDR2 ANQGSEA. Trimming pared 4 bases from V and 0 bases from J, leaving 15 bases between. The CDR3 is made up of 15 amino acids. CDR3 in amino acids: CSVAAGWGMNTEAFF. The DNA for the CDR3 is TGCAGCGTTGCCGCAGGGTGGGGTATGAACACTGAAGCTTTCTTT.

The chain has TRBV5-4 and TRBJ2-7, with D possibly being TRBD1 (6 bases). V lost 4 bases, J lost 5 bases, and 28 bases lay in between. CDR1 is SGHNT and CDR2 is YYREEE in the germline V gene (reference sequence). The length of the CDR3 is 18 residues. The CDR3: CASSARQGLRSSSNEQYF. The DNA of the CDR3 is TGTGCCAGCAGCGCTAGGCAGGGGCTGCGGTCGTCGTCAAACGAGCAGTACTTC. The whole variable domain, filled in from reference TRBV5-4 and TRBJ2-7, reads ETGVTQSPTHLIKTRGQQVTLRCSSQSGHNTVSWYQQALGQGPQFIFQYYREEENGRGNFPPRFSGLQFPNYSSELNVNALELDDSALYLCASSARQGLRSSSNEQYFGPGTRLTVT.

The chain links TRBV7-9 to TRBJ2-3, with 11 bases lining up with TRBD2. The ends lost 1 base at V and 5 bases at J; junction bases unmatched: 2. The CDR3 extends over 15 amino acids. The germline CDR1 and CDR2 sequences are SEHNR and FQNEAQ (reference sequence). CDR3 sequence (DNA): TGTGCCAGCAGCTTAGTAGCGGGAGGGATAGATACGCAGTATTTT. Its translation: CASSLVAGGIDTQYF.

This clone was seen just once. This chain links TRBV6-1 with TRBJ1-4; 11 positions match TRBD1. Per the germline V gene, CDR1 is MNHNS and CDR2 is SASEGT. The CDR3 contains 15 residues. With V trimmed by 4 bases and J by 5 bases, 3 bases remained unmatched. The CDR3 spells CASSGGTGGNEKLFF. CDR3 coding DNA: TGTGCCAGCAGTGGAGGGACAGGGGGGAATGAAAAACTGTTTTTT.

This clone was detected ten times or more. Other DNA sequences from this sample encode an identical CDR3 as well. The genes are TRBV11-2 and TRBJ1-5; possibly TRBD1 for D (5 bases). Germline V gives CDR1 SGHAT, CDR2 FQNNGV. Trimming pared 0 bases from V and 1 base from J, leaving 7 bases between. The CDR3 contains 15 residues. CDR3 nucleotides: TGTGCCAGCAGCTTAGATTCAGGGAGCAATCAGCCCCAGCATTTT. It translates to CASSLDSGSNQPQHF.

Notes on this clone: A single base is all that separates this from a far larger clone, so a read error is likely. Distinct nucleotide sequences in the sample also encode this CDR3. The rearrangement joins TRBV28 to TRBJ2-7; D is unclear. The V and J ends lost 3 bases and 0 bases respectively, with 3 bases between them. The CDR3 loop spans 12 amino acids. Germline V gives CDR1 MDHEN, CDR2 SYDVKM. CDR3 residues: CASSFNSYEQYF. CDR3 DNA sequence: TGTGCCAGCAGTTTTAACTCCTACGAGCAGTACTTC.

The chain carries TRBV12-5 and TRBJ2-2; 11 nucleotides align to TRBD1. The V gene end was trimmed by 2 bases and the J gene end by 0 bases; junction bases not matched to a gene: 17. CDR3 length: 22 amino acids. Germline CDR1 LGHNT, CDR2 FRNRAP. The CDR3 nucleotides are TGTGCTAGTGGTTTGCGGAGCTCCCGGGACAGGGGGAGTGAGGCGAACACCGGGGAGCTGTTTTTT. It encodes CASGLRSSRDRGSEANTGELFF.

As regards this clone: Other nucleotide sequences from this sample produce the same CDR3. The chain carries TRBV7-2 and TRBJ2-7; TRBD2 might be the D (5 bases). Germline CDR1 reads SGHTA; CDR2 reads FQGNSA. This CDR3 has 13 residues. Trimming took 3 bases from V and 4 from J, leaving 10 bases between them. CDR3 loop: CASSLEAEYEQYF. CDR3 DNA sequence: TGTGCCAGCAGCTTGGAAGCGGAGTACGAGCAGTACTTC.

J is TRBJ2-1 and V is TRBV4-1; D possibly corresponds to TRBD2 (6 bases). CDR3 size: 16 residues. V lost 0 bases, J lost 8 bases, and 17 bases lay in between. Looked up from germline, CDR1 is MGHRA and CDR2 is YSYEKL. The CDR3 is CASSQDPPGEPDEQFF. The CDR3 region has the DNA TGCGCCAGCAGCCAAGATCCCCCGGGAGAACCAGATGAGCAGTTCTTC.

The rearrangement links TRBV9 to TRBJ1-1; a weak D match, TRBD1 (5 bases). Per the germline V gene, CDR1 is SGDLS and CDR2 is YYNGEE. V shed 0 bases and J shed 1 base, with 13 bases lying between them. The CDR3 consists of 16 residues. This CDR3 reads CASSVGSGARNTEAFF. In nucleotides, the CDR3 is TGTGCCAGCAGCGTAGGATCCGGGGCACGGAACACTGAAGCTTTCTTT.

The gene calls are TRBV5-5 and TRBJ2-3; D not resolved. The germline V and J ends were trimmed by 5 bases and 0 bases, with 13 bases remaining between them. CDR1 is SGHKS, CDR2 YYEKEE, per germline (reference sequence). This CDR3 is built from 15 residues. CDR3 in DNA: TGTGCCAGCAGACACCCATCGGCTAGCACAGATACGCAGTATTTT. Residues: CASRHPSASTDTQYF. The full variable domain, rest sourced from reference TRBV5-5 and TRBJ2-3, is DAGVTQSPTHLIKTRGQQVTLRCSPISGHKSVSWYQQVLGQGPQFIFQYYEKEERGRGNFPDRFSARQFPNYSSELNVNALLLGDSALYLCASRHPSASTDTQYFGPGTRLTVL.

The chain is built from TRBV19 and TRBJ2-7, with a tentative D call TRBD2 (6 bases). There are 14 residues in the CDR3. Germline CDR1 LNHDA, CDR2 SQIVND (reference sequence). Trimming cost V 6 bases and J 7 bases, with 19 bases left between them. The CDR3 here is CASSISGPPGEQYF. The CDR3 DNA sequence: TGTGCCAGTAGCATTAGCGGTCCCCCGGGGGAGCAGTACTTC.

V and J are TRBV12-5 and TRBJ2-1; TRBD2 is a possible D gene (5 bases). The CDR3 totals 14 residues. Germline V lookup: CDR1 LGHNT, CDR2 FRNRAP. V lost 1 base to trimming and J lost 7 bases, with 11 bases between them. The CDR3 DNA follows: TGTGCTAGTGGTTTGGGCCAACCGGGGAATGAGCAGTTCTTC. This encodes CASGLGQPGNEQFF.

The rearrangement joins TRBV29-1 to TRBJ2-7; 7 positions agree with TRBD1. Germline values: CDR1 SQVTM, CDR2 ANQGSEA. The junction had 9 bases not matched to a gene; V was cut back by 1 base and J by 3 bases. This CDR3 is 15 amino acids long. DNA for the CDR3: TGCAGCGTTGAAGGGGGACCGACAGGGATCTACGAGCAGTACTTC. It codes for CSVEGGPTGIYEQYF.

For the CDR3, the DNA is TGTGCCAGCAGCTTGAGACAGGGGGACTACGAGCAGTACTTC. Protein product: CASSLRQGDYEQYF. V is TRBV5-6 and J is TRBJ2-7; 9 positions match TRBD1. Germline V CDR1 and CDR2: SGHDT, YYEEEE. This CDR3 comprises 14 residues. Trimming removed 1 base from V and 3 bases from J; junction bases left unmatched: 2.

The rearrangement links TRBV5-1 to TRBJ2-3; D ambiguous. Trimming pared 0 bases from V and 0 bases from J, leaving 8 bases between. Germline V lookup: CDR1 SGHRS, CDR2 YFSETQ. The CDR3 runs 15 residues. The CDR3 loop is CASSLEDYSTDTQYF. CDR3 coding DNA: TGCGCCAGCAGCTTGGAGGATTATAGCACAGATACGCAGTATTTT.

This chain links TRBV10-2 with TRBJ1-5, with D hard to call. V lost 3 bases to trimming and J lost 3 bases, with 9 bases between them. The CDR3 consists of 14 residues. Germline V CDR1 and CDR2: WSHSY, SAAADI. The CDR3 region is CASSELGPNQPQHF. In DNA form, the CDR3 reads TGCGCCAGCAGTGAATTAGGTCCCAATCAGCCCCAGCATTTT.

V gene TRBV13 combines with J gene TRBJ2-3; 8 positions agree with TRBD2. The CDR3 has 17 residues. Germline CDR1 is PRHDT and CDR2 is FYEKMQ (reference sequence). J gave up 9 bases and V 0 bases, and 14 bases lay outside the gene matches. CDR3 sequence reads: CASSLGGRASTSLTQYF. The CDR3 DNA follows: TGTGCCAGCAGCTTAGGCGGGAGGGCCTCCACAAGCTTAACGCAGTATTTT.

This clone was recorded a few times. The CDR3: CASSLTGGLNYGYTF. CDR3 DNA sequence: TGTGCCAGCAGCCTCACAGGGGGCCTTAACTATGGCTACACCTTC. The V and J genes are TRBV27 and TRBJ1-2; TRBD1 agrees at 9 bases. This CDR3 region has 15 residues. Germline loops: CDR1 MNHEY, CDR2 SMNVEV (reference sequence). The junction had 6 bases not matched to a gene; V was cut back by 6 bases and J by 1 base.

The V gene is TRBV10-2, the J gene TRBJ1-5; 7 nucleotides line up with TRBD1. Germline trimming cut 1 base from V and 2 bases from J; bases unmatched to any gene: 5. The CDR3 extends over 16 amino acids. Per the germline V gene, CDR1 is WSHSY and CDR2 is SAAADI. The CDR3 DNA reads TGCGCCAGCAGTGAGTTAGGGGGCTGTTGCAATCAGCCCCAGCATTTT. Protein: CASSELGGCCNQPQHF.

The CDR3 region is CSAKGGGITEAFF. DNA of the CDR3: TGCAGCGCCAAGGGTGGGGGGATCACTGAAGCTTTCTTT. This chain connects TRBV29-1 to TRBJ1-1; maybe TRBD1 (5 bases). The germline gives CDR1 SQVTM, CDR2 ANQGSEA. The CDR3 has 13 residues. V shed 7 bases and J shed 4 bases, with 16 bases lying between them.

The chain combines TRBV5-6 with TRBJ2-1, with 9 nucleotides matching TRBD2. Germline CDR1 and CDR2: SGHDT and YYEEEE. The CDR3 runs to 16 residues. Unmatched junction bases numbered 3, after V lost 1 base and J lost 1 base. The CDR3 bases are TGTGCCAGCAGCTTGCCTAGCGGGGTGTCCTACAATGAGCAGTTCTTC. Protein product: CASSLPSGVSYNEQFF.

This chain joins TRBV19 and TRBJ1-5, with D perhaps matching TRBD1 (5 bases). The CDR3 loop spans 18 amino acids. Germline values: CDR1 LNHDA, CDR2 SQIVND (reference sequence). Trimming cost V 5 bases and J 3 bases, with 23 bases left between them. The CDR3 nucleotides are TGTGCCAGTAGTCTAGGCATTGGATTGACAGCCTTCAATCAGCCCCAGCATTTT. Translated, it gives CASSLGIGLTAFNQPQHF.

The chain joins TRBV27 to TRBJ1-5; 9 nucleotides match TRBD1. CDR1 is MNHEY, CDR2 SMNVEV, per germline (reference sequence). The length of the CDR3 is 17 residues. V gave up 5 bases and J gave up 7 bases; unmatched junction bases: 15. DNA for the CDR3: TGTGCCAGCAGTCCCAACCGAGGGGGACAGGGCCGACAGCCCCAGCATTTT. It is translated as CASSPNRGGQGRQPQHF.